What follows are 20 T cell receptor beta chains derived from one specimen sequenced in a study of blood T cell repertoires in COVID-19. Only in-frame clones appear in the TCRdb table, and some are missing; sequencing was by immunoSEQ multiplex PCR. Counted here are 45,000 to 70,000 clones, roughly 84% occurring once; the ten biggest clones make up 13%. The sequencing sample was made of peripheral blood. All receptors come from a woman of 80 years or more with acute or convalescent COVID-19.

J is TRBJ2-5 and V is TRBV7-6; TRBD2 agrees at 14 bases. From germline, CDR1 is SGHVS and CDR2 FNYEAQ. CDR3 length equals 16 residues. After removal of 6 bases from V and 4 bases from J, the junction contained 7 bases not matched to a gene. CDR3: CASSQGGLAGAETQYF. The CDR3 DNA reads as TGTGCCAGCAGTCAAGGGGGACTAGCGGGGGCAGAGACCCAGTACTTC.

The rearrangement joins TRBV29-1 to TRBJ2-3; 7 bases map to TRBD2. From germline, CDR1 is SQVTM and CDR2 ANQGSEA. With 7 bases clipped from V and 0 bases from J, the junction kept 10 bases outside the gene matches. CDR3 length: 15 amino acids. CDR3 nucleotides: TGCAGCGCCCCGGGGCCTAGCGGTAGCACAGATACGCAGTATTTT. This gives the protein CSAPGPSGSTDTQYF.

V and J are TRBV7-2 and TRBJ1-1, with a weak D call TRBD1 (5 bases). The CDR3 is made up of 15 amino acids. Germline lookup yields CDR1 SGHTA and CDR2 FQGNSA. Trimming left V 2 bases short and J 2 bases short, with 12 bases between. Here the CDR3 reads CASSLLGGSNTEAFF. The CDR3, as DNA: TGTGCCAGCAGCTTATTGGGGGGGTCCAACACTGAAGCTTTCTTT. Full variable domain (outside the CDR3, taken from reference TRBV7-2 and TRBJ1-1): GAGVSQSPSNKVTEKGKDVELRCDPISGHTALYWYRQSLGQGLEFLIYFQGNSAPDKSGLPSDRFSAERTGGSVSTLTIQRTQQEDSAVYLCASSLLGGSNTEAFFGQGTRLTVV.

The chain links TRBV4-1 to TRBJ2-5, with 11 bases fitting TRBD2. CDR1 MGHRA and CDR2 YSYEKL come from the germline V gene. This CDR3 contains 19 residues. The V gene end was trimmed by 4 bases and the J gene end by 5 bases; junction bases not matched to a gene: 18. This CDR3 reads CASSLSSLSGGDPGETQYF. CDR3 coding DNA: TGCGCCAGCAGCCTCTCCTCGCTTAGCGGGGGGGATCCTGGGGAGACCCAGTACTTC.

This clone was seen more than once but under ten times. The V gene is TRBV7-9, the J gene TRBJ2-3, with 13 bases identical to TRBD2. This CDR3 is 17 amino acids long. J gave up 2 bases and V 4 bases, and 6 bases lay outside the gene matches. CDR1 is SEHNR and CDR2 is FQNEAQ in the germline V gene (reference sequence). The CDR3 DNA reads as TGTGCCAGCAGCTCCCCCGGGACTAGCGGGAACACAGATACGCAGTATTTT. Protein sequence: CASSSPGTSGNTDTQYF.

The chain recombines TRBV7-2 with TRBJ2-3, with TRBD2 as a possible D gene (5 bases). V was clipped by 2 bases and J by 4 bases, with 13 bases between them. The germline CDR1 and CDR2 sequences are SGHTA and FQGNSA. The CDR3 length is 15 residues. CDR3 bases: TGTGCCAGCAGCTTAAGGTCGCGGGTGGCAGATACGCAGTATTTT. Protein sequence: CASSLRSRVADTQYF.

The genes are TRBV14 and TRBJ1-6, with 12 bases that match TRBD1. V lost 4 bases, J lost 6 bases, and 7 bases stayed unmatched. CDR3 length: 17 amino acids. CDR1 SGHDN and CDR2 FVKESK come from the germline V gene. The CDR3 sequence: CASSRRPGQGANSPLHF. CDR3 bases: TGTGCCAGCAGCCGACGTCCGGGACAGGGGGCTAATTCACCCCTCCACTTT.

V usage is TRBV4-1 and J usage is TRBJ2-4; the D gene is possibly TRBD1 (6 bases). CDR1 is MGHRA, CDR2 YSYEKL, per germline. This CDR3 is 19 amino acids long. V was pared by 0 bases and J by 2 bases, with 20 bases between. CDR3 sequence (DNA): TGCGCCAGCAGCCAAGAAGAAGGTCAGGGGAAGGTAACCAAAAACATTCAGTACTTC. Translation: CASSQEEGQGKVTKNIQYF.

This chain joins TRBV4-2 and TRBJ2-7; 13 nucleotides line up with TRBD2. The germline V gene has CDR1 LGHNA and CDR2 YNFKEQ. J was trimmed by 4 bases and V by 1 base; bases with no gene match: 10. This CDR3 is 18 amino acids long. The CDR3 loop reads CASSQATSGGSLSYEQYF. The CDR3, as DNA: TGTGCCAGCAGCCAAGCGACTAGCGGGGGGTCCCTTAGTTACGAGCAGTACTTC.

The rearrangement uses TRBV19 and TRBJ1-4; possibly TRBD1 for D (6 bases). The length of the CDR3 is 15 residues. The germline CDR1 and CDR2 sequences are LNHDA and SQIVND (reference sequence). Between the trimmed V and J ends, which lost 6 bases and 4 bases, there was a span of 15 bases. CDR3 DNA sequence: TGTGCCAGTAGAGTAAGGACAGACTTTAATGAAAAACTGTTTTTT. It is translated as CASRVRTDFNEKLFF.

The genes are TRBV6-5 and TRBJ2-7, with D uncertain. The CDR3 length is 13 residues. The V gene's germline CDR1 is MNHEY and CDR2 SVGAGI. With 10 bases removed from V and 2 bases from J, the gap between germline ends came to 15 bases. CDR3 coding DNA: TGTGCCACCGAGGAGACCGGAGCCTACGAGCAGTACTTC. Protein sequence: CATEETGAYEQYF.

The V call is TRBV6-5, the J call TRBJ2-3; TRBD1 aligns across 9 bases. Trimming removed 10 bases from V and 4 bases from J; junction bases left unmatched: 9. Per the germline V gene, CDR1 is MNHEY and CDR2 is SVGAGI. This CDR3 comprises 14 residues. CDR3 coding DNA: TGTGCCACCAAGACAGGGGGAAGCGCAGATACGCAGTATTTT. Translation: CATKTGGSADTQYF.

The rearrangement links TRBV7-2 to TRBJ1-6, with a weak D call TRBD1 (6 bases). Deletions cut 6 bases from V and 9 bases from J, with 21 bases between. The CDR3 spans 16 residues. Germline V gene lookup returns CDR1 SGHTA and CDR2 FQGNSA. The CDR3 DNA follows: TGTGCCAGCAGGGACGAACAGGGAGTCTTTAGTTCACCCCTCCACTTT. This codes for CASRDEQGVFSSPLHF.

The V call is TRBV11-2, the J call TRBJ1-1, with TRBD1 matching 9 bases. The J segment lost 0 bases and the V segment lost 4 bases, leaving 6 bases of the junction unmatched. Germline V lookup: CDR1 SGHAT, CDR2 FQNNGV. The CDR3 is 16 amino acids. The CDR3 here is CASSWGQGRLNTEAFF. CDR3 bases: TGTGCCAGCAGCTGGGGACAGGGAAGGTTGAACACTGAAGCTTTCTTT.

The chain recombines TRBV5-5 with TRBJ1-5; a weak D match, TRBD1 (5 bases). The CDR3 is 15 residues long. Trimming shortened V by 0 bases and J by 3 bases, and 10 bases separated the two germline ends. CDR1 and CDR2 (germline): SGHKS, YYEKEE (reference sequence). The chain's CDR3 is CASSLVQGFNQPQHF. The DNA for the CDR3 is TGTGCCAGCAGCTTGGTGCAGGGCTTCAATCAGCCCCAGCATTTT.

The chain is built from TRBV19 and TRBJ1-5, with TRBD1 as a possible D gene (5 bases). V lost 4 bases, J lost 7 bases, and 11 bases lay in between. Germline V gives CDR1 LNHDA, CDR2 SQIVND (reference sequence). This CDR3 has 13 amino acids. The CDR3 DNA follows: TGTGCCAGTAGTAAAGGGGTTCGCCAGCCCCAGCATTTT. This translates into CASSKGVRQPQHF.

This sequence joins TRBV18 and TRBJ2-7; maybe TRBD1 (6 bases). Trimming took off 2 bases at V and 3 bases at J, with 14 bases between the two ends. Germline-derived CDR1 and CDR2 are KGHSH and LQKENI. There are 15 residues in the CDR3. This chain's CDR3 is CASSPGIQGFYEQYF. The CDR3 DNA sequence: TGTGCCAGCTCACCAGGTATACAGGGTTTCTACGAGCAGTACTTC.

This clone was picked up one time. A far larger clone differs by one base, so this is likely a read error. The CDR3 DNA reads TGTGCCACCTGTGATTTATCATCCTCAGGGGGGACCCAGTACTTC. The encoded protein is CATCDLSSSGGTQYF. The rearrangement links TRBV24-1 to TRBJ2-5, with 7 positions matching TRBD1. The CDR3 contains 15 residues. In germline, CDR1 is KGHDR, CDR2 SFDVKD.

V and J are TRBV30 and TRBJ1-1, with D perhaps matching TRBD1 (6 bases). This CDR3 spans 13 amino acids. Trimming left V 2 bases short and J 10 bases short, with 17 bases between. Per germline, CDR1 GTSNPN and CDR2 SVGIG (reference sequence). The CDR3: CAWSRGGDSGAFF. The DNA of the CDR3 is TGTGCCTGGAGTAGGGGGGGGGATTCGGGAGCTTTCTTT.

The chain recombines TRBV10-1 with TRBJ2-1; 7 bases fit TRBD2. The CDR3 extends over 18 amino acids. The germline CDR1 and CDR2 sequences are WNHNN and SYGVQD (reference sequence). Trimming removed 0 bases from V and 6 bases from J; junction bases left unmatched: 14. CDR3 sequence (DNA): TGCGCCAGCAGTGAGTCGGTCCTGTGGCGGGGGTCTTCCAATGAGCAGTTCTTC. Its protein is CASSESVLWRGSSNEQFF.